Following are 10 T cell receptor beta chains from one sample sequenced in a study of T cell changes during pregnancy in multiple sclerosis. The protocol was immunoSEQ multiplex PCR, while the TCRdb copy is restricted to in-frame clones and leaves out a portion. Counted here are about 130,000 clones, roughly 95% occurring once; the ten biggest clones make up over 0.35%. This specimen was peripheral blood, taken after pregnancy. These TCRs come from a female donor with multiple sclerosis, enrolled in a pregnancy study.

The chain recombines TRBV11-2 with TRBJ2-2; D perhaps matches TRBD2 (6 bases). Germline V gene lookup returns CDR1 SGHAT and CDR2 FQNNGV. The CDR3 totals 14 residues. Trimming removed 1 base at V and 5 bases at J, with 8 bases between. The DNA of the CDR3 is TGTGCCAGCAGCTTAGGGCGGGAAACCGGGGAGCTGTTTTTT. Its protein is CASSLGRETGELFF.

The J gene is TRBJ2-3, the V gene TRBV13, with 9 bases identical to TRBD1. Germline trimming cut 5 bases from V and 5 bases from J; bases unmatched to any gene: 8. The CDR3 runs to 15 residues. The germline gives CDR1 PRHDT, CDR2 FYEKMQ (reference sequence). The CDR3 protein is CASSAPGQGRDTQYF. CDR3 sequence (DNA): TGTGCCAGCAGCGCCCCGGGACAGGGAAGAGATACGCAGTATTTT. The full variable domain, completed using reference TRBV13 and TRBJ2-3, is AAGVIQSPRHLIKEKRETATLKCYPIPRHDTVYWYQQGPGQDPQFLISFYEKMQSDKGSIPDRFSAQQFSDYHSELNMSSLELGDSALYFCASSAPGQGRDTQYFGPGTRLTVL.

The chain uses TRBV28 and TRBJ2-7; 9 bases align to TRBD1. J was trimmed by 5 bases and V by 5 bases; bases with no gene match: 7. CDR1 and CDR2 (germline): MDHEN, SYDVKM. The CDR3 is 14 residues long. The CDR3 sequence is CASSLRTGDNEQYF. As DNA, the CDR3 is TGTGCCAGCAGTCTACGGACAGGGGACAACGAGCAGTACTTC.

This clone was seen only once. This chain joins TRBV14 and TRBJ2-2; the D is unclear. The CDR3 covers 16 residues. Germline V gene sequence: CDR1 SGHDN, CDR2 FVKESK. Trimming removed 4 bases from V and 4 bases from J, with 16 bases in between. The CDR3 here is CASSPVRSSGTGELFF. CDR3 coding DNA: TGTGCCAGCAGCCCTGTTCGAAGCTCGGGCACCGGGGAGCTGTTTTTT.

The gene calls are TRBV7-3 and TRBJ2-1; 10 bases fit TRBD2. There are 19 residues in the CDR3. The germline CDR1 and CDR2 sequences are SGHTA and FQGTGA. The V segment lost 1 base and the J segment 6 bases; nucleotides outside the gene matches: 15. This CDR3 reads CASSLRGGPGTSVSNEQFF. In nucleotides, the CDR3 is TGTGCCAGCAGCTTAAGGGGGGGTCCCGGGACTAGCGTCTCCAATGAGCAGTTCTTC.

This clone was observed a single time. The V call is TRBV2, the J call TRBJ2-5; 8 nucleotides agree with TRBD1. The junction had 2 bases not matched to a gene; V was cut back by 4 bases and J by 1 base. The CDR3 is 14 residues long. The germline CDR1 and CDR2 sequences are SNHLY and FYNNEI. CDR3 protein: CASSAGQGQETQYF. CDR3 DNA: TGTGCCAGCAGTGCTGGACAGGGCCAAGAGACCCAGTACTTC.

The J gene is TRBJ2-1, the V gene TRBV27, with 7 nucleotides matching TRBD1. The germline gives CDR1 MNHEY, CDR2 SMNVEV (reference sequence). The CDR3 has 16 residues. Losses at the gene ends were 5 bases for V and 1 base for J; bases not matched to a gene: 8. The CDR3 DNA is TGTGCCAGCAGTATCGTTCAGGGGGTTTCCTACAATGAGCAGTTCTTC. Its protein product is CASSIVQGVSYNEQFF.

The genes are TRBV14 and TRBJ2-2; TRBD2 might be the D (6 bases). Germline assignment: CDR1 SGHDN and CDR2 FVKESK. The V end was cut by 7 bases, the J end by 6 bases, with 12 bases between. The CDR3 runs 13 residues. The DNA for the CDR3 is TGTGCCAGCAACCGGGACTCGCCCGGGGAGCTGTTTTTT. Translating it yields CASNRDSPGELFF.

CDR3 sequence reads: CASSRTQGPNQPQHF. CDR3 sequence (DNA): TGTGCCAGTAGCCGGACCCAGGGGCCCAATCAGCCCCAGCATTTT. The J gene is TRBJ1-5, the V gene TRBV19; TRBD1 might be the D (6 bases). Germline V gene data show CDR1 as LNHDA and CDR2 as SQIVND (reference sequence). The ends were cut back, 6 bases at V and 3 bases at J, with 15 bases in the middle. The CDR3 runs 15 residues.

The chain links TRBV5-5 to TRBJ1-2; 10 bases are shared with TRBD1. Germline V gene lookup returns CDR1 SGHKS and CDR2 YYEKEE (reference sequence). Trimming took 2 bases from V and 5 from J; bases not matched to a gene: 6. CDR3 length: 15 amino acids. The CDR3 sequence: CASSFGDRGPYGYTF. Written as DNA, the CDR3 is TGTGCCAGCAGCTTTGGTGACAGGGGGCCTTATGGCTACACCTTC.